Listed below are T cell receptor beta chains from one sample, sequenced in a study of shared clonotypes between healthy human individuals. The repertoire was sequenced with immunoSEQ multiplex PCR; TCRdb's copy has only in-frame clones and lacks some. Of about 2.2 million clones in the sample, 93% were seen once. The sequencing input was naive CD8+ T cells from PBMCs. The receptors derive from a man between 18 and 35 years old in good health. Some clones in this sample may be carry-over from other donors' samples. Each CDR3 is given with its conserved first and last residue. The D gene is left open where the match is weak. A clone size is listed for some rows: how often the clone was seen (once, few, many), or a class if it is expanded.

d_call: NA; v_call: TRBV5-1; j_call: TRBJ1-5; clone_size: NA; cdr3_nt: TGCGCCAGCCCTCAGCCTCAGCCCCAGCATTTT; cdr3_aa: CASPQPQPQHF
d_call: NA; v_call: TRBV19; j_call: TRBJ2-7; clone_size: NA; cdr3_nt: TGTGCCAGTAGTATAACCCTCGTCAGCTCCTACGAGCAGTACTTC; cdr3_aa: CASSITLVSSYEQYF
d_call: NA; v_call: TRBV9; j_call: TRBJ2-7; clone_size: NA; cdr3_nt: TGTGCCAGCAGCCTTTACCGGGACTCCTACGAGCAGTACTTC; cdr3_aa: CASSLYRDSYEQYF
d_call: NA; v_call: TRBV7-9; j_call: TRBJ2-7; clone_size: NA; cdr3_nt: TGTGCCAGCGAACTAACAGGATACGAGCAGTACTTC; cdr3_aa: CASELTGYEQYF
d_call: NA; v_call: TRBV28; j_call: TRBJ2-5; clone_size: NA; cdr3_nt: TGTGCCAGCAGCCGGGGGATGGTATGGGAGACCCAGTACTTC; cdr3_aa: CASSRGMVWETQYF
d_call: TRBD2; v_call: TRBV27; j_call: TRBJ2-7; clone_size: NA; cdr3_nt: TGTGCCAGCAGTTTACCGGCGACTAGCGGGATCTCCTACGAGCAGTACTTC; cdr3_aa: CASSLPATSGISYEQYF
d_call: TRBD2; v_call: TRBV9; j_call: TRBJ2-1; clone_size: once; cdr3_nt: TGTGCCAGCAGCGTAAAGGCGGGAGTTTCCAATGAGCAGTTCTTC; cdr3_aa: CASSVKAGVSNEQFF
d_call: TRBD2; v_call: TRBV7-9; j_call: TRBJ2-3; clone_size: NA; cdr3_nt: TGTGCCAGCAGCTTAGCGGAGCGGGAGTATCCCGATACGCAGTATTTT; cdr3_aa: CASSLAEREYPDTQYF
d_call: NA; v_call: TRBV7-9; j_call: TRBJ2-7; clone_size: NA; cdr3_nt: TGTGCCAGCAGCCCAGGGTTGGGCGAGCAGTACTTC; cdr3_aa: CASSPGLGEQYF
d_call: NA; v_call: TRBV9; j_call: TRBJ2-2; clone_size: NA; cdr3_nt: TGTGCCAGCAGCACAGGGTCCGCCGGGGAGCTGTTTTTT; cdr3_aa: CASSTGSAGELFF
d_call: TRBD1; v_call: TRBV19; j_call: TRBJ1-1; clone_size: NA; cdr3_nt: TGTGCCAGTAGTGGAAACAGGGGGCTTACTGAAGCTTTCTTT; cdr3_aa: CASSGNRGLTEAFF
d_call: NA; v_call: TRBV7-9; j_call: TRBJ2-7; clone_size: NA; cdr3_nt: TGTGCCAGCAGTTTTAGCGCTTACGAGCAGTACTTC; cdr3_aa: CASSFSAYEQYF
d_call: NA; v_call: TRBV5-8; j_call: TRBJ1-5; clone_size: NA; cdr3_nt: TGTGCCAGCAGCTTGGATCGGGGACAGCCCCAGCATTTT; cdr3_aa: CASSLDRGQPQHF
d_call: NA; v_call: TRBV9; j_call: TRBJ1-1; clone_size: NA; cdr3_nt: TGTGCCAGCAGCGTAGTCGTTCTACCACAAGGCACTGAAGCTTTCTTT; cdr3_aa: CASSVVVLPQGTEAFF
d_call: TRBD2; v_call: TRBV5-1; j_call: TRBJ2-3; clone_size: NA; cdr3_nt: TGCGCCAGCAGCTTGGCCAGGCTAGCGGGTACAGATACGCAGTATTTT; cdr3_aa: CASSLARLAGTDTQYF
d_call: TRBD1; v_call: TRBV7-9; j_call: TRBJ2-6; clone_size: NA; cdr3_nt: TGTGCCAGCACCCCGGGACAGGGGCTCTCTGGGGCCAACGTCCTGACTTTC; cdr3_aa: CASTPGQGLSGANVLTF
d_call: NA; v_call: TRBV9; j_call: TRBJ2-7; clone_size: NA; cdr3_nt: TGTGCCAGCAGCGTAAGCCCGTCCTACGAGCAGTACTTC; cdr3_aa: CASSVSPSYEQYF
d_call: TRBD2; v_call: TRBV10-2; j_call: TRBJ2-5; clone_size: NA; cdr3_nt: TGCGCCAGCAGGGCGGGAGTGGGGCAAGAGACCCAGTACTTC; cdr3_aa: CASRAGVGQETQYF
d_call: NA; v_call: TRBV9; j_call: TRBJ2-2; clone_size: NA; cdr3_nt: TGTGCCAGCAGCCCCCCCCGGGGGACCGGGGAGCTGTTTTTT; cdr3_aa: CASSPPRGTGELFF
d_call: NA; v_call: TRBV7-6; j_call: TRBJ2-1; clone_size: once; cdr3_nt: TGTGCCAGCAGCTTTCGCGGGATCGCCTACAATGAGCAGTTCTTC; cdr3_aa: CASSFRGIAYNEQFF
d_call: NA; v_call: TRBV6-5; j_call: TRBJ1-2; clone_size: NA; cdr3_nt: TGTGCCAGCAGTTACGCGGGGGGCATTAACTATGGCTACACCTTC; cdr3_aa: CASSYAGGINYGYTF
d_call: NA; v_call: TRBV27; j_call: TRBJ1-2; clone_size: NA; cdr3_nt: TGTGCCAGCAGTTCCGCCAGTGACTATGGCTACACCTTC; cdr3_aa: CASSSASDYGYTF
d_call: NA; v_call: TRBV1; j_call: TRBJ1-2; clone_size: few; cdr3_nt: TGCACCAGCAGTTCGACAGGGGACCTCTATGGCTACACCTTC; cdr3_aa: CTSSSTGDLYGYTF
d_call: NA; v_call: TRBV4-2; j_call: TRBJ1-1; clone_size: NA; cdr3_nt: TGTGCCAGCAACCTTTGGAGGGGGGAAAAGACTGAAGCTTTCTTT; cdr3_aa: CASNLWRGEKTEAFF
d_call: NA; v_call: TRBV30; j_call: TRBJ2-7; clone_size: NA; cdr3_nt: TGTGCCTGGACCGAGAATTCCCTCGAGCAGTACTTC; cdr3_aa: CAWTENSLEQYF
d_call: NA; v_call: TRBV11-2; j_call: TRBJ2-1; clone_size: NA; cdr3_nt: TGTGCCAGCAGCTTAGGTGTTACAGGAGTTGAGCAGTTCTTC; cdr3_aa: CASSLGVTGVEQFF
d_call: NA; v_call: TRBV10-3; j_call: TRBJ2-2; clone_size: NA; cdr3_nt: TGTGCCATCAGCGGCCCTCGTGTGGGCGGGGAGCTGTTTTTT; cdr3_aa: CAISGPRVGGELFF
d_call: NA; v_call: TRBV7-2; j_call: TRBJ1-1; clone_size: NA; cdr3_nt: TGTGCCAGCAGCTCCGGACATACCACTGAAGCTTTCTTT; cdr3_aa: CASSSGHTTEAFF
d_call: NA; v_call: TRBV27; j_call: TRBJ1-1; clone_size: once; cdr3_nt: TGTGCCAGCAGCCAGATGAACACGGGGACCGAAGCTTTCTTT; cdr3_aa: CASSQMNTGTEAFF